A selection of T cell receptor beta chains follows, all from one sample in a study of T cell responses to AZD1222 COVID-19 vaccine. Assay: immunoSEQ multiplex PCR; the TCRdb copy retains only in-frame clones and omits some. Of about 68,000 clones listed, 75% to 90% are singletons. The material was peripheral blood, obtained on day 0 of AZD1222 vaccination. The receptors shown here come from an adult in good health. Both conserved end residues are part of each CDR3. D genes are given only for firm matches. Rows may omit the clone size; those that give it use once, few, many or a size class.

clone_size,v_call,d_call,j_call,cdr3_nt,cdr3_aa
-,TRBV19,TRBD2,TRBJ2-1,TGTGCCAGTAGTGCACTAGCGAATTCCTACAATGAGCAGTTCTTC,CASSALANSYNEQFF
-,TRBV9,-,TRBJ1-1,TGTGCCAGCAGCGAGCCGGGCATGAACACTGAAGCTTTCTTT,CASSEPGMNTEAFF
-,TRBV4-2,-,TRBJ1-5,TGTGCCAGCAGTCTCCGGGCAGGGGACGAGGGCAATCAGCCCCAGCATTTT,CASSLRAGDEGNQPQHF
-,TRBV14,-,TRBJ2-7,TGTGCCAGCAGCCAAGATCGACACCATTACGAGCAGTACTTC,CASSQDRHHYEQYF
few,TRBV30,TRBD1,TRBJ2-2,TGTGCCTGGATCACGGCCGGGACAGGGGGCACCGGGGAGCTGTTTTTT,CAWITAGTGGTGELFF
-,TRBV7-9,-,TRBJ2-6,TGTGCCAGCAGCTTAGTGTTCCAGAGGCTCTCTGGGGCCAACGTCCTGACTTTC,CASSLVFQRLSGANVLTF
-,TRBV28,-,TRBJ1-5,TGTGCCAGCGGAAATCGACAGTTCTTCAGCAATCAGCCCCAGCATTTT,CASGNRQFFSNQPQHF
few,TRBV9,TRBD1,TRBJ1-2,TGTGCCAGCAGCCAGGACAGGCTTCCTGGCTACACCTTC,CASSQDRLPGYTF
once,TRBV3-1/TRBV3-2,-,TRBJ2-1,TGTGCCAGCAACCACGGCGGTAATGAGCAGTTCTTC,CASNHGGNEQFF
-,TRBV7-6,-,TRBJ2-3,TGTGCCAGCAGCCCCCTTGTGTCGGCAGATACGCAGTATTTT,CASSPLVSADTQYF
-,TRBV3-1/TRBV3-2,TRBD2,TRBJ2-3,TGTGCCAGCAGCCACCAACTAGCGGGAGGAACAGCAGATACGCAGTATTTT,CASSHQLAGGTADTQYF
-,TRBV5-1,-,TRBJ1-4,TGCGCCAGCAGTCCCAATTTCGGGGGCAGAGTTGAAAAACTGTTTTTT,CASSPNFGGRVEKLFF
-,TRBV2,-,TRBJ2-3,TGTGCCAGCAGTGACGGCTTCCTCACAGATACGCAGTATTTT,CASSDGFLTDTQYF
-,TRBV20-1,-,TRBJ2-7,TGCAGTGCTAGATGGGACGAGCAGTACTTC,CSARWDEQYF
-,TRBV20-1,-,TRBJ1-6,TGCAGTCCTAGTAGGACAGCCGGCGGTTCACCCCTCCACTTT,CSPSRTAGGSPLHF
once,TRBV28,TRBD2,TRBJ2-5,TGTGCCAGCAGTCTGTCCTTAGCGGGGCAGTACTTC,CASSLSLAGQYF
-,TRBV9,-,TRBJ1-5,TGTGCCAGCAGCGCCCGGGACACGAACAATCAGCCCCAGCATTTT,CASSARDTNNQPQHF
once,TRBV19,-,TRBJ1-3,TGTGCCAGTAGTAGCGAGATCGTCTCTGGAAACACCATATATTTT,CASSSEIVSGNTIYF
-,TRBV5-1,TRBD1,TRBJ1-4,TGCGCCAGCAGCCCGGGACAGCTGAATGAAAAACTGTTTTTT,CASSPGQLNEKLFF
-,TRBV15,TRBD2,TRBJ2-1,TGTGCCACCGGCGGGACTAGCGGGGGGCCACACAATGAGCAGTTCTTC,CATGGTSGGPHNEQFF
-,TRBV7-2,-,TRBJ1-5,TGTGCCAGCAGACCGGACAGCGGATATCAGCCCCAGCATTTT,CASRPDSGYQPQHF
-,TRBV6-1,TRBD1,TRBJ2-7,TGTGCCAGCAGTGAGGTCGGGACAGGGATGACCTACGAGCAGTACTTC,CASSEVGTGMTYEQYF
-,TRBV19,TRBD1,TRBJ2-7,TGTGCCAGTAGTCAAGGACAGGTTGTATCTGGTGAGCAGTACTTC,CASSQGQVVSGEQYF
-,TRBV29-1,-,TRBJ1-2,TGCAGCGTTGATATATCAGGGTATGGCTACACCTTC,CSVDISGYGYTF
-,TRBV11-3,-,TRBJ1-1,TGTGCCAGCAGCTCATCCCGACAGGCCCTCCACACTGAAGCTTTCTTT,CASSSSRQALHTEAFF
-,TRBV3-1/TRBV3-2,-,TRBJ1-1,TGTGCCAGCAGCCCTTCGCGGGACATGAACACTGAAGCTTTCTTT,CASSPSRDMNTEAFF
-,TRBV19,-,TRBJ2-3,TGTGCCAGTAGTCCCCGGTTAGCAGATACGCAGTATTTT,CASSPRLADTQYF
-,TRBV28,-,TRBJ1-2,TGTGCCAGCAGTGGCAGGGACGGGGGAGACTATGGCTACACCTTC,CASSGRDGGDYGYTF
-,TRBV27,TRBD2,TRBJ2-1,TGTGCCAGCAGATCACCGGGACTACCATACAATGAGCAGTTCTTC,CASRSPGLPYNEQFF
-,TRBV7-2,TRBD2,TRBJ2-2,TGTGCCAGCAGCGAGATACTAGCGGGGGTACCCGGGGAGCTGTTTTTT,CASSEILAGVPGELFF
-,TRBV14,-,TRBJ2-5,TGTGCCAGCACCCTGGGGGGTTTGTCTCAAGAGACCCAGTACTTC,CASTLGGLSQETQYF
-,TRBV11-2,-,TRBJ1-4,TGTGCCAGCAGCCGGACCGCAACTAATGAAAAACTGTTTTTT,CASSRTATNEKLFF
-,TRBV19,-,TRBJ2-1,TGTGCCAGTAGTATAGCGGTTAACAATGAGCAGTTCTTC,CASSIAVNNEQFF